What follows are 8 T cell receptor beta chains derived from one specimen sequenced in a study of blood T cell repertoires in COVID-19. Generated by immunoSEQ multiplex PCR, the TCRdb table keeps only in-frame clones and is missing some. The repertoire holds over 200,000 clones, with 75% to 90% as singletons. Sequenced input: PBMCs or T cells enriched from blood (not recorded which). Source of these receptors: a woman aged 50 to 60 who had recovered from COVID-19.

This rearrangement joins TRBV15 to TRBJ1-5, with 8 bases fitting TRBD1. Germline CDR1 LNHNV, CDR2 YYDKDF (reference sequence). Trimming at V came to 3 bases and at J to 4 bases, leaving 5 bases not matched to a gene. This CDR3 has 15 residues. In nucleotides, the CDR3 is TGTGCCACCAGCAGGGTTGACAGGGGTAATCAGCCCCAGCATTTT. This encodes CATSRVDRGNQPQHF.

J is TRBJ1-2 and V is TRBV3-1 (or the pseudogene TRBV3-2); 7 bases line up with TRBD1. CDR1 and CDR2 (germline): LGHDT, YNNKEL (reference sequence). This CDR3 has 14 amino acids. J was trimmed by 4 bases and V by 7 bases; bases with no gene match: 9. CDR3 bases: TGTGCCAGCATGCCCGGGACAGAGGGCTATGGCTACACCTTC. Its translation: CASMPGTEGYGYTF.

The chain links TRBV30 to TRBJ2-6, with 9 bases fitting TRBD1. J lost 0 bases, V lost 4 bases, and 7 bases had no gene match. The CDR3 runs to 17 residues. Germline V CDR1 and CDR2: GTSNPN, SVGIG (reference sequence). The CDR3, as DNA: TGTGCCTGGAATAGGGACAGGGTCCGCTCTGGGGCCAACGTCCTGACTTTC. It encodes CAWNRDRVRSGANVLTF.

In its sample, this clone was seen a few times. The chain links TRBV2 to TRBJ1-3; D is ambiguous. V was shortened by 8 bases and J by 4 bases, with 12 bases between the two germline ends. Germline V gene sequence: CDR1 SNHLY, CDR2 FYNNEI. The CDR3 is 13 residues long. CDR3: CASGTGVGNTIYF. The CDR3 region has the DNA TGTGCCAGCGGTACCGGGGTAGGAAACACCATATATTTT.

The CDR3 DNA reads as TGTGCCAGCAGCCAAGGGGGGGGACGCAAAAACATTCAGTACTTC. Protein product: CASSQGGGRKNIQYF. The J gene is TRBJ2-4, the V gene TRBV4-2; 7 bases agree with TRBD2. The CDR3 is made up of 15 amino acids. The trim removed 1 base at V and 3 bases at J, leaving 3 bases unmatched. CDR1 and CDR2 from the germline V gene are LGHNA and YNFKEQ.

The CDR3 DNA is TGTGCCAGCAGTGAACTTACAGGCAATCAGCCCCAGCATTTT. Translation: CASSELTGNQPQHF. The J gene is TRBJ1-5, the V gene TRBV6-1; D is ambiguous. The V and J ends lost 2 bases and 2 bases respectively, with 7 bases between them. The V gene's germline CDR1 is MNHNS and CDR2 SASEGT. The CDR3 loop spans 14 amino acids.

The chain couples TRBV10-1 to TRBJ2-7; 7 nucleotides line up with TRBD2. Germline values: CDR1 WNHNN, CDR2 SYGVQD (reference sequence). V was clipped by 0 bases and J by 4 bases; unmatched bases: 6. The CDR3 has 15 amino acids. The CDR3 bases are TGCGCCAGCAGTGAGTCTCCGGCGGGAGCGTACGAGCAGTACTTC. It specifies CASSESPAGAYEQYF.

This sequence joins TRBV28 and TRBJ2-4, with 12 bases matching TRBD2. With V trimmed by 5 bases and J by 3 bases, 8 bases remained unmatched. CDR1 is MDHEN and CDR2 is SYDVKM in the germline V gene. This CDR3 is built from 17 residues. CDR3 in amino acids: CASSRTGTSGFKNIQYF. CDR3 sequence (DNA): TGTGCCAGCAGTAGGACCGGGACTAGCGGGTTCAAAAACATTCAGTACTTC.